One sample yielded the 18 T cell receptor beta chains listed below, sequenced in a study of T cell responses to AZD1222 COVID-19 vaccine. TCRdb keeps only in-frame clones here, not all; method: immunoSEQ multiplex PCR. The sample holds 160,000 or so clones, 88% seen once. The sample here was peripheral blood, taken 28 days after the second AZD1222 dose. The source is an adult who received the AZD1222 COVID-19 vaccine.

The chain combines TRBV19 with TRBJ1-5; D is possibly TRBD1 (5 bases). The V gene lost 5 bases and the J gene lost 6 bases, with 11 bases spanning the gap. Germline V lookup: CDR1 LNHDA, CDR2 SQIVND (reference sequence). The CDR3 loop spans 13 amino acids. CDR3 DNA sequence: TGTGCCAGTAGTTTAGGGGTTTTTCAGCCCCAGCATTTT. Its translation is CASSLGVFQPQHF.

The chain links TRBV5-4 to TRBJ1-2; 7 bases are a match to TRBD1. V lost 4 bases to trimming and J lost 2 bases; unmatched junction nucleotides: 5. Germline CDR1 is SGHNT and CDR2 is YYREEE (reference sequence). The length of the CDR3 is 14 residues. CDR3 DNA sequence: TGTGCCAGCAGCACCCCGGGACAGAACTATGGCTACACCTTC. This codes for CASSTPGQNYGYTF.

The rearrangement joins TRBV6-5 to TRBJ2-7; D unresolved. V lost 11 bases to trimming and J lost 0 bases, with 14 bases between them. CDR1 is MNHEY, CDR2 SVGAGI, per germline. The CDR3 is made up of 13 amino acids. As DNA, the CDR3 is TGTGCCGTGCAAGACGGCTACTCCTACGAGCAGTACTTC. Translation gives CAVQDGYSYEQYF.

The chain employs TRBV12-3 or TRBV12-4 and TRBJ1-1; no clear D gene. V was cut by 3 bases and J by 1 base, with 6 bases left in between. The CDR3 has 13 residues. CDR3 bases: TGTGCCAGCAGTTTTGATGAGAACACTGAAGCTTTCTTT. Translated, it gives CASSFDENTEAFF.

The chain carries TRBV6-5 and TRBJ1-1, with D perhaps TRBD1 (5 bases). Trimming removed 2 bases from V and 1 base from J, with 5 bases in between. This CDR3 has 13 amino acids. Germline V lookup: CDR1 MNHEY, CDR2 SVGAGI. In DNA form, the CDR3 reads TGTGCCAGCAGTTACGACAGGAACACTGAAGCTTTCTTT. Amino acid sequence: CASSYDRNTEAFF.

The CDR3 loop reads CASSERVLGPNYGYTF. The CDR3 DNA sequence: TGTGCCAGCAGTGAAAGGGTCCTTGGTCCAAACTATGGCTACACCTTC. This chain joins TRBV6-1 and TRBJ1-2; D is ambiguous. The CDR3 spans 16 residues. Germline loops: CDR1 MNHNS, CDR2 SASEGT. Trimming removed 2 bases from V and 2 bases from J, with 15 bases in between.

The chain combines TRBV6-5 with TRBJ1-2; no firm D call. CDR1 and CDR2 from the germline V gene are MNHEY and SVGAGI. Between the trimmed V and J ends, which lost 0 bases and 8 bases, there was a span of 10 bases. The CDR3 covers 13 residues. The chain's CDR3 is CASSYSGEFGYTF. In DNA, the CDR3 is TGTGCCAGCAGTTACTCTGGGGAATTCGGCTACACCTTC.

The V and J genes are TRBV9 and TRBJ1-1; TRBD1 is a possible D gene (5 bases). CDR3 length equals 16 residues. The V end was cut by 0 bases, the J end by 1 base, with 13 bases between. The germline V gene encodes CDR1 SGDLS and CDR2 YYNGEE. CDR3 nucleotides: TGTGCCAGCAGCGTAGGACCACAGGCGACGAACACTGAAGCTTTCTTT. Translated, it gives CASSVGPQATNTEAFF.

V and J are TRBV7-2 and TRBJ1-5, with D unresolved. The CDR3 runs to 13 residues. V was clipped by 1 base and J by 7 bases, with 8 bases between them. Germline lookup yields CDR1 SGHTA and CDR2 FQGNSA. The CDR3 bases are TGTGCCAGCAGCTTAGTTGTGGAGCAGCCCCAGCATTTT. Its protein is CASSLVVEQPQHF.

In DNA, the CDR3 is TGTGCCAGCAGCCTAACGGGCAATCAGCCCCAGCATTTT. Amino acid sequence: CASSLTGNQPQHF. The chain employs TRBV2 and TRBJ1-5, with unresolved D. Looked up from germline, CDR1 is SNHLY and CDR2 is FYNNEI. V lost 6 bases to trimming and J lost 2 bases, with 8 bases between them. The CDR3 runs 13 residues.

This chain joins TRBV6-1 and TRBJ1-6; D call uncertain. V was shortened by 2 bases and J by 8 bases, with 7 bases between the two germline ends. The length of the CDR3 is 13 residues. Germline V gene data show CDR1 as MNHNS and CDR2 as SASEGT. DNA for the CDR3: TGTGCCAGCAGTGAATCAAGGGATTCACCCCTCCACTTT. Translating gives CASSESRDSPLHF.

The rearrangement links TRBV19 to TRBJ2-1, with 9 bases fitting TRBD2. The trim removed 5 bases at V and 4 bases at J, leaving 9 bases unmatched. Germline V gives CDR1 LNHDA, CDR2 SQIVND (reference sequence). The CDR3 spans 16 residues. The CDR3 coding sequence is TGTGCCAGTAGTCAATTTAGCGGGGGAGCTTACAATGAGCAGTTCTTC. Encoded protein: CASSQFSGGAYNEQFF.

This clone was observed a single time. The chain uses TRBV6-4 and TRBJ1-1; 8 bases are shared with TRBD1. This CDR3 spans 14 amino acids. V lost 8 bases and J lost 6; bases outside the gene matches: 11. Germline V gene data show CDR1 as MRHNA and CDR2 as SNTAGT. CDR3 residues: CASASGQDQSEAFF. DNA for the CDR3: TGTGCCAGCGCCTCGGGACAGGATCAATCTGAAGCTTTCTTT.

The chain carries TRBV11-2 and TRBJ1-1; D call uncertain. The ends were cut back, 4 bases at V and 3 bases at J, with 12 bases in the middle. Germline V gene sequence: CDR1 SGHAT, CDR2 FQNNGV. This CDR3 comprises 14 residues. CDR3 amino acids: CASSSRGGYTEAFF. CDR3 coding DNA: TGTGCCAGCAGCTCCCGGGGAGGGTACACTGAAGCTTTCTTT.

The gene calls are TRBV30 and TRBJ1-4, with D perhaps TRBD1 (6 bases). The germline gives CDR1 GTSNPN, CDR2 SVGIG (reference sequence). The ends were cut back, 3 bases at V and 0 bases at J, with 17 bases in the middle. CDR3 length: 17 residues. This CDR3 is CAWSRWMGGTTNEKLFF. CDR3 bases: TGTGCCTGGAGCCGCTGGATGGGGGGCACAACTAATGAAAAACTGTTTTTT.

CDR3 amino acids: CASSPQVENTEAFF. The DNA for the CDR3 is TGTGCCAGCAGTCCACAGGTAGAGAACACTGAAGCTTTCTTT. This chain uses TRBV6-5 with TRBJ1-1; D might be TRBD1 (5 bases). The germline gives CDR1 MNHEY, CDR2 SVGAGI. V dropped 5 bases and J dropped 1 base, with 11 bases sitting between them. The CDR3 runs 14 residues.

This sequence joins TRBV7-9 and TRBJ1-3; D is perhaps TRBD1 (5 bases). Trimming shortened V by 5 bases and J by 0 bases, and 17 bases separated the two germline ends. The germline gives CDR1 SEHNR, CDR2 FQNEAQ (reference sequence). This CDR3 is 17 amino acids long. In nucleotides, the CDR3 is TGTGCCAGCAGCGCAACCGGGGCAACTTTCTCTGGAAACACCATATATTTT. Translating gives CASSATGATFSGNTIYF.

The gene calls are TRBV6-2 or TRBV6-3 and TRBJ2-5; D gene unclear. The CDR3 is 13 residues long. Trimming removed 2 bases from V and 5 bases from J, with 9 bases in between. Looked up from germline, CDR1 is MNHEY and CDR2 is SVGEGT. The CDR3 loop reads CASSYNLAETQYF. The CDR3, as DNA: TGTGCCAGCAGTTACAATCTCGCCGAGACCCAGTACTTC.